What follows are 19 T cell receptor beta chains derived from one specimen sequenced in a study of T cell clonotyping in hematopoietic cell transplantation. The assay was immunoSEQ multiplex PCR, and TCRdb's table has in-frame clones only and misses some. The top ten clones hold roughly 1.7% of a sample with more than 65,000 clones, about 93% of them seen once. Source material: peripheral blood mononuclear cells. All receptors derive from a man aged 50-59 years in good health. Some clones in this sample may be carry-over from other donors' samples.

This chain links TRBV4-1 with TRBJ2-5; TRBD2 matches 7 bases. V lost 1 base and J lost 2; bases outside the gene matches: 13. Germline V gene lookup returns CDR1 MGHRA and CDR2 YSYEKL. The CDR3 totals 18 residues. DNA for the CDR3: TGCGCCAGCAGCCAAGTGAGCAGGGAGGGGAAGTATCAAGAGACCCAGTACTTC. Protein sequence: CASSQVSREGKYQETQYF.

The chain recombines TRBV6-5 with TRBJ2-7, with D uncertain. Germline CDR1 is MNHEY and CDR2 is SVGAGI. The CDR3 consists of 15 residues. V lost 8 bases to trimming and J lost 0 bases, with 17 bases between them. This chain's CDR3 is CASQKGRTFSYEQYF. CDR3 sequence (DNA): TGTGCCAGCCAAAAAGGACGGACGTTCTCCTACGAGCAGTACTTC.

This chain links TRBV27 with TRBJ2-7; D is undetermined. The germline V gene encodes CDR1 MNHEY and CDR2 SMNVEV (reference sequence). This CDR3 comprises 11 residues. Trimming cost V 7 bases and J 6 bases, with 10 bases left between them. In DNA, the CDR3 is TGTGCCAGCAAAGGTAGACGCGAGCAGTACTTC. Protein sequence: CASKGRREQYF.

This chain joins TRBV27 and TRBJ1-5; no definite D call. V lost 8 bases and J lost 6, with 14 bases in between. CDR3 length equals 13 residues. Germline CDR1 reads MNHEY; CDR2 reads SMNVEV (reference sequence). The chain's CDR3 is CASGVVRSQPQHF. DNA for the CDR3: TGTGCCAGCGGGGTAGTTCGTTCTCAGCCCCAGCATTTT.

The chain is built from TRBV7-2 and TRBJ2-5, with 12 nucleotides matching TRBD2. Looked up from germline, CDR1 is SGHTA and CDR2 is FQGNSA. V lost 1 base, J lost 6 bases, and 9 bases stayed unmatched. This CDR3 is 17 amino acids long. This CDR3 reads CASSLGASGRAIKTQYF. CDR3 nucleotide sequence: TGTGCCAGCAGCTTAGGGGCTAGCGGGAGGGCCATAAAGACCCAGTACTTC.

The chain is built from TRBV28 and TRBJ2-7; D is undetermined. The germline V gene has CDR1 MDHEN and CDR2 SYDVKM. The CDR3 extends over 12 amino acids. Trimming shortened V by 6 bases and J by 9 bases, and 15 bases separated the two germline ends. This CDR3 reads CASSSAQVGQYF. The CDR3 bases are TGTGCCAGCAGCTCTGCCCAGGTAGGGCAGTACTTC.

This chain uses TRBV19 with TRBJ2-7, with no clear D. The CDR3 spans 14 residues. Germline-derived CDR1 and CDR2 are LNHDA and SQIVND (reference sequence). The V end was cut by 5 bases, the J end by 2 bases, with 13 bases between. For the CDR3, the DNA is TGTGCCAGTAGTTCTCGGACGGACGCCTACGAGCAGTACTTC. Protein: CASSSRTDAYEQYF.

The V gene is TRBV6-1, the J gene TRBJ1-1, with 7 bases aligning to TRBD1. Germline V lookup: CDR1 MNHNS, CDR2 SASEGT. The CDR3 loop spans 15 amino acids. The ends lost 5 bases at V and 5 bases at J; junction bases unmatched: 11. In DNA form, the CDR3 reads TGTGCCAGCAGTACACAGGGGAGTTCGGGGACTGAAGCTTTCTTT. It translates to CASSTQGSSGTEAFF.

CDR3 residues: CASSLLDGLVSEAFF. CDR3 bases: TGTGCCAGCAGTCTCCTCGATGGGTTAGTGAGTGAAGCTTTCTTT. J is TRBJ1-1 and V is TRBV28; D gene uncertain. CDR1 and CDR2 (germline): MDHEN, SYDVKM. This CDR3 is built from 15 residues. Trimming left V 5 bases short and J 7 bases short, with 20 bases between.

Details on this clone: Other DNA sequences in this specimen translate into the identical CDR3. V gene TRBV6-1 combines with J gene TRBJ1-1; the D is unclear. Per germline, CDR1 MNHNS and CDR2 SASEGT. V was pared by 0 bases and J by 1 base, with 9 bases between. CDR3 size: 15 residues. CDR3 coding DNA: TGTGCCAGCAGTGAAGCGCCAGTAGGGAACACTGAAGCTTTCTTT. This codes for CASSEAPVGNTEAFF.

The CDR3 protein is CASKGQGLNTEAFF. Written as DNA, the CDR3 is TGTGCCAGCAAGGGCCAGGGACTGAACACTGAAGCTTTCTTT. This chain links TRBV6-1 with TRBJ1-1; D may be TRBD1 (5 bases). The germline V gene has CDR1 MNHNS and CDR2 SASEGT. The CDR3 length is 14 residues. Trimming shortened V by 7 bases and J by 0 bases, and 12 bases separated the two germline ends.

This chain uses TRBV30 with TRBJ1-1, with D possibly being TRBD1 (6 bases). The germline gives CDR1 GTSNPN, CDR2 SVGIG (reference sequence). The CDR3 sequence is 13 residues long. The V gene lost 3 bases and the J gene lost 3 bases, with 11 bases spanning the gap. This CDR3 is CAWRAGVDTEAFF. For the CDR3, the DNA is TGTGCCTGGAGAGCAGGGGTCGACACTGAAGCTTTCTTT.

J is TRBJ1-1 and V is TRBV27; D possibly corresponds to TRBD1 (5 bases). V gave up 0 bases and J gave up 10 bases, with 21 bases separating them. The CDR3 contains 16 residues. The germline gives CDR1 MNHEY, CDR2 SMNVEV (reference sequence). The CDR3 nucleotides are TGTGCCAGCAGTTTATCGACTGCGACGGGGCGTTTGGGAGCTTTCTTT. It is translated as CASSLSTATGRLGAFF.

J is TRBJ2-6 and V is TRBV29-1; a possible D gene is TRBD1 (6 bases). There are 16 residues in the CDR3. Trimming took off 4 bases at V and 0 bases at J, with 13 bases between the two ends. Germline V gene lookup returns CDR1 SQVTM and CDR2 ANQGSEA. CDR3: CSVAGQSSSGANVLTF. The DNA for the CDR3 is TGCAGCGTTGCAGGACAGTCTAGCTCTGGGGCCAACGTCCTGACTTTC.

This rearrangement joins TRBV27 to TRBJ1-1; D is ambiguous. Trimming shortened V by 3 bases and J by 1 base, and 15 bases separated the two germline ends. Germline-derived CDR1 and CDR2 are MNHEY and SMNVEV (reference sequence). This CDR3 is 16 amino acids long. CDR3 protein: CASSLEGRPTNTEAFF. CDR3 sequence (DNA): TGTGCCAGCAGTTTGGAAGGGCGGCCGACGAACACTGAAGCTTTCTTT.

The rearrangement uses TRBV11-1 and TRBJ2-7; D might be TRBD2 (6 bases). Between the trimmed V and J ends, which lost 6 bases and 2 bases, there was a span of 17 bases. This CDR3 is built from 15 residues. Germline loops: CDR1 SGHAT, CDR2 FQDESV (reference sequence). The CDR3 nucleotides are TGTGCCAGCAGTTACTCTGGCGGGGCGGCCTACGAGCAGTACTTC. It encodes CASSYSGGAAYEQYF. The full variable domain, its missing parts supplied by reference TRBV11-1 and TRBJ2-7, is EAEVAQSPRYKITEKSQAVAFWCDPISGHATLYWYRQILGQGPELLVQFQDESVVDDSQLPKDRFSAERLKGVDSTLKIQPAELGDSAMYLCASSYSGGAAYEQYFGPGTRLTVT.

The chain has TRBV29-1 and TRBJ1-1, with unresolved D. V lost 4 bases, J lost 10 bases, and 4 bases lay in between. Germline values: CDR1 SQVTM, CDR2 ANQGSEA. The CDR3 totals 8 residues. CDR3 in amino acids: CSVGSAFF. The CDR3 nucleotides read TGCAGCGTTGGGTCAGCTTTCTTT. The complete variable domain, with remaining parts taken from reference TRBV29-1 and TRBJ1-1, reads SAVISQKPSRDICQRGTSLTIQCQVDSQVTMMFWYRQQPGQSLTLIATANQGSEATYESGFVIDKFPISRPNLTFSTLTVSNMSPEDSSIYLCSVGSAFFGQGTRLTVV.

The V call is TRBV2, the J call TRBJ1-1, with D maybe TRBD1 (5 bases). Looked up from germline, CDR1 is SNHLY and CDR2 is FYNNEI. Trimming left V 6 bases short and J 4 bases short, with 15 bases between. The CDR3 covers 14 residues. For the CDR3, the DNA is TGTGCCAGCAGAGGGACTGGAGGAGGCACTGAAGCTTTCTTT. Residues: CASRGTGGGTEAFF.

This clone showed up just once. The V gene is TRBV6-5, the J gene TRBJ1-4; weak D call: TRBD1 (5 bases). CDR1 MNHEY and CDR2 SVGAGI come from the germline V gene. With 6 bases removed from V and 5 bases from J, the gap between germline ends came to 10 bases. The length of the CDR3 is 13 residues. The CDR3 loop is CASSLRENEKLFF. The CDR3 DNA follows: TGTGCCAGCAGCCTCAGGGAGAATGAAAAACTGTTTTTT.